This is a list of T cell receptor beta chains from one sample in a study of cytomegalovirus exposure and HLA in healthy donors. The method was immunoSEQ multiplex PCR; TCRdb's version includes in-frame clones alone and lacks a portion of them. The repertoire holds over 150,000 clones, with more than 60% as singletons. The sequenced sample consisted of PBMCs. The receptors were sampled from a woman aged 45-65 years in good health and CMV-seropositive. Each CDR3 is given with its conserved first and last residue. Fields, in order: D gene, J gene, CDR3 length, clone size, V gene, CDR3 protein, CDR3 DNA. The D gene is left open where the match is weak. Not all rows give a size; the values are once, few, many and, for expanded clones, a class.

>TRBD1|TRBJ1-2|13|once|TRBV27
CASSSTGGYGYTF
TGTGCCAGCAGTTCTACAGGGGGCTATGGCTACACCTTC
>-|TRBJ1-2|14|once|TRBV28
CASRVSGEGGGYTF
TGTGCCAGCAGGGTATCGGGGGAGGGAGGTGGCTACACCTTC
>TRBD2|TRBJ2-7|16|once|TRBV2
CASSGRGGRRIDEQYF
TGTGCCAGCAGTGGCCGGGGCGGGAGGCGTATAGACGAGCAGTACTTC
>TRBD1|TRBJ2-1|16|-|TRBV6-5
CASSYAGQGGRNEQFF
TGTGCCAGCAGTTACGCGGGACAGGGGGGTAGGAATGAGCAGTTCTTC
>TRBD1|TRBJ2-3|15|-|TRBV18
CASSPDRASTDTQYF
TGTGCCAGCTCACCAGACAGGGCGAGCACAGATACGCAGTATTTT
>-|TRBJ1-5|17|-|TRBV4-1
CASSQVIRDWDNQPQHF
TGCGCCAGCAGCCAAGTGATCCGGGACTGGGACAATCAGCCCCAGCATTTT
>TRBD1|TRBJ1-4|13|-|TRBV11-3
CASSWGQGEKLFF
TGTGCCAGCAGCTGGGGACAGGGGGAAAAACTGTTTTTT
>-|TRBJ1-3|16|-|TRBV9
CASSVVGGFSGNTIYF
TGTGCCAGCAGCGTAGTTGGGGGGTTCTCTGGAAACACCATATATTTT
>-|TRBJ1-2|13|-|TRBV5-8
CASSLDSPYGYTF
TGTGCCAGCAGCTTGGACAGTCCTTATGGCTACACCTTC
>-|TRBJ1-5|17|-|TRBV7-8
CASSSLLGGSGNQPQHF
TGTGCCAGCAGCTCCCTTCTGGGGGGTTCTGGAAATCAGCCCCAGCATTTT
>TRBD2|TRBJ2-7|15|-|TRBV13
CASSFGGSRSHEQYF
TGTGCCAGCAGCTTCGGCGGGAGCCGCTCACACGAGCAGTACTTC
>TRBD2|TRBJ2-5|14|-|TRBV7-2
CASSERTSAETQYF
TGTGCCAGCAGCGAGCGGACTAGTGCAGAGACCCAGTACTTC
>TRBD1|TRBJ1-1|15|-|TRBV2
CASSKEQGEGTEAFF
TGTGCCAGCAGTAAAGAACAGGGGGAGGGCACTGAAGCTTTCTTT
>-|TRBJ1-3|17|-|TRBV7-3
CASSLNGAGGSGNTIYF
TGTGCCAGCAGCTTAAATGGAGCGGGGGGCTCTGGAAACACCATATATTTT
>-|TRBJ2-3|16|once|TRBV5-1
CASSQTAGGQVDTQYF
TGCGCCAGCAGCCAAACAGCCGGTGGGCAGGTAGATACGCAGTATTTT
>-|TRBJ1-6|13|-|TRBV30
CAWSTGSESPLHF
TGTGCCTGGAGTACAGGGAGCGAGTCACCCCTCCACTTT
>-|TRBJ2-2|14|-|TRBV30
CAWGGTLNTGELFF
TGTGCCTGGGGTGGGACACTAAACACCGGGGAGCTGTTTTTT
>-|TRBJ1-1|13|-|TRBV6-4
CASSEDRLTEAFF
TGTGCCAGCAGTGAAGACAGGCTCACTGAAGCTTTCTTT
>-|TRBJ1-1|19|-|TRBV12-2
CASRCCYSGTGGRNTEAFF
TGTGCAAGTCGCTGCTGCTACTCCGGGACAGGGGGCAGGAACACTGAAGCTTTCTTT
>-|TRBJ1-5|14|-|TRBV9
CASSQGLGGQPQHF
TGTGCCAGCAGCCAGGGTTTGGGGGGTCAGCCCCAGCATTTT
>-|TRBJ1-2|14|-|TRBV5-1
CASSLDDTGEGYTF
TGCGCCAGCAGCTTGGATGATACAGGCGAAGGCTACACCTTC
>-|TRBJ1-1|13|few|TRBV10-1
CASSGQSNTEAFF
TGCGCCAGCAGTGGACAGTCAAACACTGAAGCTTTCTTT
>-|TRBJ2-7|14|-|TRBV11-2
CASSKRWREHEQYF
TGTGCCAGCAGCAAAAGGTGGCGGGAACACGAGCAGTACTTC
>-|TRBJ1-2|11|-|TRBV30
CAWSQGGGYTF
TGTGCCTGGAGTCAGGGAGGTGGCTACACCTTC
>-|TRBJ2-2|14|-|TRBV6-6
CASSYSGVDGELFF
TGTGCCAGCAGTTATTCAGGGGTCGACGGGGAGCTGTTTTTT
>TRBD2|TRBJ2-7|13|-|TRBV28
CASRPTSVGEQYF
TGTGCCAGCAGACCGACTAGCGTGGGGGAGCAGTACTTC
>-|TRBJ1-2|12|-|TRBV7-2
CASSSRYDGYTF
TGTGCCAGCAGCTCTCGCTACGATGGCTACACCTTC